Shown below are 25 T cell receptor beta chains from a single sample sequenced in a study of glioma-infiltrating T cells. Amplification of TCR alpha and beta CDR3 regions from RNA used iRepertoire nested multiplex PCR. TCRdb fed the multiplex PCR reads into MiXCR, producing one record per CDR3 protein. Counted here are about 180,000 distinct CDR3 sequences, more than 35% occurring once; the ten biggest clones make up under 6.5%. The sequencing sample was made of glioma tissue, nonneoplastic brain tissue, or PBMCs (not recorded which). The receptors derive from a human donor with low-grade glioma or glioblastoma, undergoing nonglioma brain surgery, or in good health (not recorded which).

Remarks on this clonotype: This may come from a read error, since a much larger clone is one base off. This chain links TRBV7-8 with TRBJ2-7; D possibly corresponds to TRBD1 (6 bases). Deletions cut 2 bases from V and 10 bases from J, with 15 bases between. The germline V gene encodes CDR1 SGHVS and CDR2 FQNEAQ. There are 13 residues in the CDR3. DNA for the CDR3: TGTGCCAGCAGCTTAAAACAGGGTGTCGATCAGTACTTC. It codes for CASSLKQGVDQYF.

This rearrangement joins TRBV19 to TRBJ1-2, with TRBD1 matching 7 bases. This CDR3 contains 15 residues. Per the germline V gene, CDR1 is LNHDA and CDR2 is SQIVND (reference sequence). Losses at the gene ends were 5 bases for V and 12 bases for J; bases not matched to a gene: 18. CDR3 protein: CASSPRTGDYYNHTF. The DNA of the CDR3 is TGTGCCAGTAGTCCCCGGACAGGAGATTACTATAACCACACCTTC.

The rearrangement uses TRBV5-5 and TRBJ2-1; 7 nucleotides line up with TRBD1. The V gene's germline CDR1 is SGHKS and CDR2 YYEKEE (reference sequence). V shed 2 bases and J 4 bases; nucleotides not matched to a gene: 9. This CDR3 region has 16 residues. CDR3 residues: CASSLPRGSSYNEQFF. The CDR3 DNA reads as TGTGCCAGCAGCTTACCCAGGGGGAGTTCGTACAATGAGCAGTTCTTC. Together with reference TRBV5-5 and TRBJ2-1, the CDR3 gives the full variable domain: DAGVTQSPTHLIKTRGQQVTLRCSPISGHKSVSWYQQVLGQGPQFIFQYYEKEERGRGNFPDRFSARQFPNYSSELNVNALLLGDSALYLCASSLPRGSSYNEQFFGPGTRLTVL.

In the case of this clonotype: The germline gene is not matched at one end of the junction; a read error may be the cause. The rearrangement links TRBV7-3 to TRBJ1-5; no clear D. CDR1 and CDR2 (germline): SGHTA, FQGTGA. The CDR3 contains 14 residues. CDR3 in amino acids: CASRTKGINKPQHF. CDR3 bases: TGTGCCAGCAGGACAAAAGGGATCAATAAGCCCCAGCATTTT.

CDR3 DNA: TGTGCCAGCAGGGGGACCGGGACAGATACGCAGTATTTT. This translates into CASRGTGTDTQYF. J is TRBJ2-3 and V is TRBV12-3 or TRBV12-4; the D call may be TRBD1 or TRBD2 (5 bases each). The CDR3 totals 13 residues. Trimming pared 6 bases from V and 3 bases from J, leaving 10 bases between.

The rearrangement uses TRBV30 and TRBJ2-1, with no clear D. This CDR3 region has 11 residues. V lost 4 bases and J 6 bases, leaving 7 bases between the germline ends. Germline V gives CDR1 GTSNPN, CDR2 SVGIG (reference sequence). In DNA form, the CDR3 reads TGTGCCTGGATAGGAGTCAATGAGCAGTTCTTC. Its protein product is CAWIGVNEQFF.

This clonotype showed up many times. V is TRBV6-1 and J is TRBJ2-7, with 11 bases fitting TRBD2. The CDR3 is made up of 14 amino acids. Germline V lookup: CDR1 MNHNS, CDR2 SASEGT. The trim removed 5 bases at V and 4 bases at J, leaving 4 bases unmatched. The CDR3, as DNA: TGTGCCAGCAGTTCCGGGACTAGCGGATACGAGCAGTACTTC. This codes for CASSSGTSGYEQYF.

This clonotype was observed at least ten times. V and J are TRBV19 and TRBJ1-2, with TRBD1 matching 9 bases. The V gene's germline CDR1 is LNHDA and CDR2 SQIVND (reference sequence). Unmatched junction bases numbered 2, after V lost 6 bases and J lost 0 bases. This CDR3 is 14 amino acids long. CDR3 bases: TGTGCCAGTAGGGGGACAGGGACTAACTATGGCTACACCTTC. This codes for CASRGTGTNYGYTF.

The chain is built from TRBV2 and TRBJ1-5, with D possibly matching TRBD1 (5 bases). Per germline, CDR1 SNHLY and CDR2 FYNNEI. The V and J ends lost 4 bases and 4 bases respectively, with 11 bases between them. The CDR3 totals 14 residues. Here the CDR3 reads CASSGPGRNQPQHF. In nucleotides, the CDR3 is TGTGCCAGCAGTGGACCGGGACGTAATCAGCCCCAGCATTTT.

Regarding this clonotype: A much larger clone is a single base away; this may be a read error. This chain joins TRBV2 and TRBJ2-1; 9 nucleotides line up with TRBD2. This CDR3 comprises 14 residues. Germline values: CDR1 SNHLY, CDR2 FYNNEI. CDR3 protein: CASSVAGEVHEKFF. The CDR3 DNA sequence: TGTGCCAGCAGTGTAGCGGGAGAGGTACATGAGAAGTTCTTC.

This clonotype was found once. This could be a read error, since a much larger clone is one nucleotide away. The chain joins TRBV24-1 to TRBJ2-5, with 9 bases lining up with TRBD1. Looked up from germline, CDR1 is KGHDR and CDR2 is SFDVKD. The length of the CDR3 is 15 residues. DNA of the CDR3: TGTGCCACCAGTGATACGGGACAGGGCATAGAGACCAAGTACTTC. Residues: CATSDTGQGIETKYF.

The sample holds one count of this clonotype. One end of the junction is discordant with germline, which a read error may explain. The J gene is TRBJ2-2, the V gene TRBV28; TRBD1 matches at 7 bases. The germline V gene has CDR1 MDHEN and CDR2 SYDVKM. This CDR3 has 14 residues. In nucleotides, the CDR3 is TGTGCCAGCAGGGCAGGGGGAAACACCGGGCAGCTGTTTTTT. This codes for CASRAGGNTGQLFF.

This clonotype was observed at least ten times. V gene TRBV14 combines with J gene TRBJ1-1; no definite D call. Deletions cut 4 bases from V and 4 bases from J, with 7 bases between. Looked up from germline, CDR1 is SGHDN and CDR2 is FVKESK. The CDR3 is made up of 12 amino acids. CDR3 in amino acids: CASSLPTTEAFF. The DNA for the CDR3 is TGTGCCAGCAGCCTCCCGACCACTGAAGCTTTCTTT.

This chain connects TRBV3-1 to TRBJ2-1; 10 bases line up with TRBD2. With V trimmed by 9 bases and J by 13 bases, 18 bases remained unmatched. The CDR3 consists of 15 residues. Germline lookup yields CDR1 LGHDT and CDR2 YNNKEL (reference sequence). The CDR3 loop is CARGQDSGGKRSQFF. The DNA for the CDR3 is TGTGCCAGAGGCCAGGATAGCGGGGGGAAGAGATCACAGTTCTTC.

The sample holds many counts of this clonotype. The chain combines TRBV6-1 with TRBJ1-5; no clear D. There are 16 residues in the CDR3. V shed 3 bases and J shed 0 bases, with 12 bases lying between them. Germline V gives CDR1 MNHNS, CDR2 SASEGT. This CDR3 is CASSDRTASSNQPQHF. CDR3 in DNA: TGTGCCAGCAGTGACAGGACCGCCTCTAGCAATCAGCCCCAGCATTTT.

As to this clonotype: A much larger clone lies one base from this, so it may be a read error. The chain uses TRBV3-1 and TRBJ2-5; 7 nucleotides match TRBD1. From germline, CDR1 is LGHDT and CDR2 YNNKEL (reference sequence). The CDR3 covers 11 residues. The CDR3 is CASVFRGTKYF. The DNA for the CDR3 is TGTGCCAGCGTTTTCAGGGGGACCAAGTACTTC.

V usage is TRBV18 and J usage is TRBJ2-1, with a weak D call TRBD2 (6 bases). This CDR3 has 13 amino acids. Looked up from germline, CDR1 is KGHSH and CDR2 is LQKENI. V was pared by 7 bases and J by 7 bases, with 14 bases between. CDR3 loop: CASWPGVGNEQFF. The CDR3 DNA reads TGTGCCAGCTGGCCGGGGGTTGGTAATGAGCAGTTCTTC. The entire variable domain, with the rest obtained from reference TRBV18 and TRBJ2-1, is as follows: NAGVMQNPRHLVRRRGQEARLRCSPMKGHSHVYWYRQLPEEGLKFMVYLQKENIIDESGMPKERFSAEFPKEGPSILRIQQVVRGDSAAYFCASWPGVGNEQFFGPGTRLTVL.

This clonotype has at least ten counts. The genes are TRBV19 and TRBJ1-5; D is unclear. CDR1 and CDR2 (germline): LNHDA, SQIVND (reference sequence). Between the trimmed V and J ends, which lost 1 base and 5 bases, there was a span of 6 bases. The CDR3 extends over 13 amino acids. The CDR3 here is CASSIGVDQPQHF. In DNA, the CDR3 is TGTGCCAGTAGTATAGGTGTGGATCAGCCCCAGCATTTT.

This clonotype was detected a few times. The rearrangement uses TRBV12-3 or TRBV12-4 and TRBJ2-1, with TRBD2 identical over 7 bases. The CDR3 runs to 13 residues. V lost 6 bases to trimming and J lost 10 bases; unmatched junction nucleotides: 9. DNA for the CDR3: TGTGCCAGCAGGCCCCTGACTAGCAGCGAGCAGTTCTTC. Residues: CASRPLTSSEQFF.

Concerning this clonotype: A much bigger clone sits one base away, suggesting this may be a read error. The chain is built from TRBV28 and TRBJ2-1, with a possible D match to TRBD2 (5 bases). The length of the CDR3 is 12 residues. Per germline, CDR1 MDHEN and CDR2 SYDVKM. Trimming took off 2 bases at V and 12 bases at J, with 11 bases between the two ends. As DNA, the CDR3 is TGTGCCAGCAGTTTACGGGGTCTTGGGCAGTTCTTC. Amino acids: CASSLRGLGQFF. The variable domain in full, with the rest retrieved from reference TRBV28 and TRBJ2-1, is DVKVTQSSRYLVKRTGEKVFLECVQDMDHENMFWYRQDPGLGLRLIYFSYDVKMKEKGDIPEGYSVSREKKERFSLILESASTNQTSMYLCASSLRGLGQFFGPGTRLTVL.

In the case of this clonotype: One end of the junction is discordant with germline, which a read error may explain. The J gene is TRBJ2-7, the V gene TRBV20-1; 8 nucleotides align to TRBD2. This CDR3 has 14 amino acids. Germline CDR1 and CDR2: DFQATT and SNEGSKA (reference sequence). The CDR3 region is CSASSGTRCYEKYF. CDR3 coding DNA: TGCAGTGCTAGCTCCGGGACTAGATGCTACGAGAAGTACTTC.

Remarks on this clonotype: This may be a read error, as it is one base from a much larger clone. This sequence joins TRBV7-9 and TRBJ2-3, with D uncertain. V gave up 5 bases and J gave up 7 bases, with 19 bases separating them. The CDR3 length is 15 residues. The germline CDR1 and CDR2 sequences are SEHNR and FQNEAQ (reference sequence). In DNA form, the CDR3 reads TGTGCCAGCAGCCCCCCGTTTGGCCAAGGGAATACGCAGTATTTT. It codes for CASSPPFGQGNTQYF.

This clonotype occurred a few times. Since a much larger clone is just one base distant, this may be a read error. The chain combines TRBV20-1 with TRBJ2-7; D is possibly TRBD2 (5 bases). The CDR3 is 14 amino acids. V shed 6 bases and J shed 5 bases, with 20 bases lying between them. CDR1 and CDR2 from the germline V gene are DFQATT and SNEGSKA (reference sequence). The CDR3 region has the DNA TGCAGTGCCGTCAGTGGTTCGACTAAAGACGAGCAGTACTTC. This codes for CSAVSGSTKDEQYF.

Ten or more counts support this clonotype. The rearrangement uses TRBV20-1 and TRBJ1-3; 8 positions match TRBD1. Per germline, CDR1 DFQATT and CDR2 SNEGSKA (reference sequence). Unmatched junction bases numbered 11, after V lost 3 bases and J lost 4 bases. The CDR3 has 16 amino acids. CDR3 sequence (DNA): TGCAGTGCTAGGTCTGCGGACAGGGTTACAGGAAACACCATATATTTT. Translating it yields CSARSADRVTGNTIYF.

This clonotype was picked up a small number of times. V gene TRBV4-1 combines with J gene TRBJ2-5; either TRBD1 or TRBD2 may supply D (6 bases each). The CDR3 runs 16 residues. Trimming cost V 0 bases and J 4 bases, with 15 bases left between them. In germline, CDR1 is MGHRA, CDR2 YSYEKL. The CDR3 bases are TGCGCCAGCAGCCAAGATCTGTCGGGGGCCTCAGAGACCCAGTACTTC. Translation: CASSQDLSGASETQYF.